This entry describes one T cell receptor (beta chain). This entry is derived from a study of blood T cell repertoires in COVID-19. Repertoires were generated with immunoSEQ multiplex PCR, while TCRdb's copy carries only in-frame clones and drops some. The sample comprises fewer than 350,000 clones, roughly 85% of which are singletons, and roughly 7% rests with the top ten. The ends lost 3 bases at V and 2 bases at J; junction bases unmatched: 6. The germline CDR1 and CDR2 sequences are SGHVS and FNYEAQ. The CDR3 contains 15 residues. Specimen: peripheral blood. The rearrangement links TRBV7-6 to TRBJ2-7; TRBD1 agrees at 8 bases. This sequence was found in a human donor in a cohort sampled during active COVID-19. The CDR3 loop reads CASSFQPGGPYEQYF. CDR3 coding DNA: TGTGCCAGCAGCTTCCAACCAGGGGGCCCCTACGAGCAGTACTTC.